Below are 12 T cell receptor beta chains sequenced from a single sample in a study of tumor-infiltrating lymphocytes in primary liver carcinoma. Researchers drew blood RNA from unsorted whole blood and extracted germline DNA as well. A primer matching the constant region was used to make TCR beta cDNA from around 460 ng of total RNA. Slightly modified ARM-PCR with three nested multiplex PCR rounds yielded TCR beta libraries. The two initial PCR rounds, nine to eleven cycles each, used TRBV1-TRBV30 forward and C-beta reverse primers. TCRdb ran MiXCR on the multiplex PCR reads and lists one entry per CDR3 protein. The sample holds hundreds of thousands of distinct CDR3 sequences; 45% to 70% are singletons and the top ten take approximately 15%. Sequenced material: peripheral blood. All receptors derive from a woman under 40 with primary liver carcinoma and hepatitis B virus infection.

The chain employs TRBV1 and TRBJ1-5; the D call of TRBD1 is as the table states it, not checked on the DNA. TRBV1 has pseudogene status. This CDR3 has 15 amino acids. The CDR3 spells CTSRRGKTVGQPQHF. The CDR3 DNA is TGCACCAGCAGGCGGGGCAAAACTGTTGGTCAGCCCCAGCATTTT.

This rearrangement joins TRBV7-9 to TRBJ2-7; TRBD2 might be the D (6 bases). Trimming removed 5 bases from V and 4 bases from J, with 15 bases in between. The CDR3 is 14 residues long. In germline, CDR1 is SEHNR, CDR2 FQNEAQ (reference sequence). DNA for the CDR3: TGTGCCAGCAGCAAGGAGGGGTTCGGTTACGAGCAGTACTTC. Protein product: CASSKEGFGYEQYF.

This clonotype showed up just once. A much larger clonotype is one base distant, so this may be a read error. The V call is TRBV6-2 or TRBV6-3, the J call TRBJ1-2, with D unresolved. Per germline, CDR1 MNHEY and CDR2 SVGEGT. Trimming shortened V by 0 bases and J by 9 bases, and 5 bases separated the two germline ends. CDR3 size: 11 residues. In nucleotides, the CDR3 is TGTGCCAGCAGTTACTCGGGTCGCTACACCTTC. Its translation: CASSYSGRYTF.

Details on this clonotype: Germline and junction disagree at one end, which may indicate a read error. The chain combines TRBV7-9 with TRBJ2-1, with D unclear. Germline CDR1 reads SEHNR; CDR2 reads FQNEAQ (reference sequence). The CDR3 runs to 12 residues. The CDR3 sequence is CASSHGYNVQFF. CDR3 DNA sequence: TGTGCCAGCAGCCATGGGTACAATGTGCAGTTCTTC.

Details on this clonotype: At one of its ends the junction is not consistent with the germline gene, which may arise from a read error. The rearrangement links TRBV6-5 to TRBJ2-2, with 8 positions matching TRBD2. Germline CDR1 and CDR2: MNHEY and SVGAGI. The CDR3 consists of 15 residues. The CDR3 region has the DNA TGTGTCAGCCTGATGTACCGGGGGGGTCCCGGGGAGCTGTTTTTT. Amino acids: CVSLMYRGGPGELFF.

Details on this clonotype: With a much larger clone just one base away, this may be a read error. The J gene is TRBJ2-5, the V gene TRBV6-6, with 7 bases that match TRBD2. Germline V lookup: CDR1 MNHNY, CDR2 SVGAGI (reference sequence). The CDR3 consists of 13 residues. The CDR3 sequence: CASRRGTMETHYF. CDR3 coding DNA: TGTGCCAGCAGACGTGGGACTATGGAGACCCACTACTTC.

In this sample, this clonotype turned up once. This rearrangement joins TRBV11-2 to TRBJ2-1; TRBD2 matches 11 bases. The CDR3 covers 15 residues. Germline-derived CDR1 and CDR2 are SGHAT and FQNNGV. The trim removed 3 bases at V and 6 bases at J, leaving 4 bases unmatched. This CDR3 is CASSFGTSGCNEQFF. DNA for the CDR3: TGTGCCAGCAGCTTTGGGACTAGCGGCTGCAATGAGCAGTTCTTC.

The V and J genes are TRBV29-1 and TRBJ2-3; D gene uncertain. Germline CDR1 SQVTM, CDR2 ANQGSEA. This CDR3 has 13 residues. The CDR3 nucleotides read TGCAACGCTAAGAACGGAGGCACAGATACGCAGTATTTT. Protein product: CNAKNGGTDTQYF.

The J gene is TRBJ1-1, the V gene TRBV9, with 7 positions matching TRBD1. The germline CDR1 and CDR2 sequences are SGDLS and YYNGEE. This CDR3 has 13 amino acids. V lost 4 bases to trimming and J lost 4 bases; unmatched junction nucleotides: 4. The CDR3 DNA reads as TGTGCCAGCAGCAAGCGGACAGGCACTGAAGCTTTCTTT. Its translation is CASSKRTGTEAFF.

This clonotype was seen a single time. A much larger clone differs from this one at a single base, so this may be a read error. The chain links TRBV29-1 to TRBJ2-2; a weak D match, TRBD2 (6 bases). Germline CDR1 reads SQVTM; CDR2 reads ANQGSEA. This CDR3 comprises 15 residues. The CDR3, as DNA: TGCATCGTTATATTAGCGGTTGCGAACACCGGGGAGCTGTTTTTT. Residues: CIVILAVANTGELFF.

On this clonotype: A much larger clone differs by one base, so this may be a read error. The rearrangement links TRBV29-1 to TRBJ2-1; D is undetermined. V was clipped by 7 bases and J by 5 bases, with 9 bases between them. The length of the CDR3 is 11 residues. Germline V gene lookup returns CDR1 SQVTM and CDR2 ANQGSEA. CDR3 coding DNA: TGCAGCGCCACGGTGGACAATGAGCAGTTCTTC. Protein product: CSATVDNEQFF.

In its sample, this clonotype was seen a few times. One junction end does not reproduce the germline sequence, and a read error may be involved. The chain is built from TRBV29-1 and TRBJ1-1, with 7 bases that match TRBD1. The CDR3 runs to 16 residues. Germline assignment: CDR1 SQVTM and CDR2 ANQGSEA. CDR3 loop: CGVSTGRDAVSAEAFF. The DNA for the CDR3 is TGCGGCGTTTCGACAGGGCGGGATGCGGTTTCGGCTGAAGCTTTCTTT.